A single sample gave rise to the 27 T cell receptor beta chains below, sequenced in a study of OX40 agonist ivuxolimab in advanced cancers. The method was immunoSEQ multiplex PCR; TCRdb's version includes in-frame clones alone and lacks a portion of them. This table holds about 35,000 clones, about 78% found once. The starting material was CD4+ or CD8+ T cells sorted from blood, obtained in a trial of the OX40 agonist ivuxolimab. These receptors all stem from an adult with an advanced solid tumor such as melanoma, head and neck, liver or kidney cancer.

The chain couples TRBV19 to TRBJ1-5; D is unresolved. V was pared by 3 bases and J by 0 bases, with 9 bases between. Germline loops: CDR1 LNHDA, CDR2 SQIVND (reference sequence). The CDR3 contains 15 residues. CDR3 loop: CASSIEGYSNQPQHF. The CDR3 coding sequence is TGTGCCAGTAGTATTGAGGGATATAGCAATCAGCCCCAGCATTTT.

The chain carries TRBV4-2 and TRBJ1-4; D not resolved. CDR3 length equals 16 residues. From germline, CDR1 is LGHNA and CDR2 YNFKEQ. Trimming pared 3 bases from V and 0 bases from J, leaving 11 bases between. The CDR3 bases are TGTGCCAGCAGCCAGGCCACGGGTGCAACTAATGAAAAACTGTTTTTT. Translation gives CASSQATGATNEKLFF.

The CDR3 reads CASSPSSGGNQPQHF. The DNA of the CDR3 is TGCGCCAGCAGCCCCTCTTCGGGGGGCAATCAGCCCCAGCATTTT. The V and J genes are TRBV5-1 and TRBJ1-5, with TRBD1 as a possible D gene (5 bases). In germline, CDR1 is SGHRS, CDR2 YFSETQ. This CDR3 is built from 15 residues. The V end lost 4 bases, the J end lost 2 bases, and 13 bases lay between the germline ends.

J is TRBJ2-4 and V is TRBV19; D uncertain. The CDR3 contains 13 residues. Per the germline V gene, CDR1 is LNHDA and CDR2 is SQIVND (reference sequence). V lost 5 bases to trimming and J lost 7 bases, with 12 bases between them. This chain's CDR3 is CASSLEFLNIQYF. The CDR3 DNA reads as TGTGCCAGTAGTCTTGAGTTCCTTAACATTCAGTACTTC.

The rearrangement joins TRBV6-1 to TRBJ2-7; no clear D gene. The CDR3 is 13 amino acids. Deletions cut 0 bases from V and 2 bases from J, with 5 bases between. The germline V gene encodes CDR1 MNHNS and CDR2 SASEGT. In nucleotides, the CDR3 is TGTGCCAGCAGTGAAGCGGGCCCCTACGAGCAGTACTTC. It translates to CASSEAGPYEQYF.

The V gene is TRBV30, the J gene TRBJ1-2, with D tentatively TRBD1 (5 bases). Trimming removed 4 bases at V and 7 bases at J, with 13 bases between. The CDR3 consists of 12 residues. Germline V gene lookup returns CDR1 GTSNPN and CDR2 SVGIG (reference sequence). The CDR3 DNA reads as TGTGCCTGGACGGTCTCGGGGGGTGGCTACACCTTC. Its protein is CAWTVSGGGYTF.

Only one count was recorded for this clone. The gene calls are TRBV28 and TRBJ2-7; TRBD2 aligns across 7 bases. Germline lookup yields CDR1 MDHEN and CDR2 SYDVKM. Trimming at V came to 4 bases and at J to 1 base, leaving 10 bases not matched to a gene. The CDR3 runs to 16 residues. This CDR3 is CASSSPGAGVSYEQYF. The CDR3 DNA is TGTGCCAGCAGTTCCCCCGGGGCGGGAGTGTCCTACGAGCAGTACTTC.

The chain links TRBV5-1 to TRBJ2-5; D may be TRBD1 (5 bases). V lost 4 bases to trimming and J lost 5 bases, with 18 bases between them. Germline V gene data show CDR1 as SGHRS and CDR2 as YFSETQ. This CDR3 has 15 residues. CDR3 amino acids: CASSRSKTAGETQYF. DNA for the CDR3: TGCGCCAGCAGCAGATCCAAGACAGCCGGGGAGACCCAGTACTTC.

The chain couples TRBV5-6 to TRBJ2-3; weak D call: TRBD1 (7 bases). Per germline, CDR1 SGHDT and CDR2 YYEEEE. V was shortened by 7 bases and J by 4 bases, with 13 bases between the two germline ends. This CDR3 region has 13 residues. DNA for the CDR3: TGTGCCAGCCAGGAGGGGGCATCAGATACGCAGTATTTT. Protein sequence: CASQEGASDTQYF. The entire variable domain, with the rest obtained from reference TRBV5-6 and TRBJ2-3, is as follows: DAGVTQSPTHLIKTRGQQVTLRCSPKSGHDTVSWYQQALGQGPQFIFQYYEEEERQRGNFPDRFSGHQFPNYSSELNVNALLLGDSALYLCASQEGASDTQYFGPGTRLTVL.

The chain recombines TRBV5-1 with TRBJ2-2; D is unclear. The CDR3 runs 15 residues. V lost 0 bases and J 7 bases, leaving 13 bases between the germline ends. Germline values: CDR1 SGHRS, CDR2 YFSETQ. CDR3 residues: CASSLEGRRGGELFF. In DNA form, the CDR3 reads TGCGCCAGCAGCTTGGAGGGCCGCAGAGGCGGGGAGCTGTTTTTT.

The rearrangement joins TRBV25-1 to TRBJ2-5, with D possibly being TRBD1 (6 bases). The germline CDR1 and CDR2 sequences are MGHDK and SYGVNS. The V end lost 4 bases, the J end lost 5 bases, and 11 bases lay between the germline ends. The CDR3 runs to 13 residues. In DNA, the CDR3 is TGTGCCAGCAGTGGGACAGTCCGGGAGACCCAGTACTTC. Translated: CASSGTVRETQYF. Combining the CDR3 with reference TRBV25-1 and TRBJ2-5 gives the whole variable domain EADIYQTPRYLVIGTGKKITLECSQTMGHDKMYWYQQDPGMELHLIHYSYGVNSTEKGDLSSESTVSRIRTEHFPLTLESARPSHTSQYLCASSGTVRETQYFGPGTRLLVL.

The gene calls are TRBV4-1 and TRBJ2-3, with 12 positions matching TRBD2. After removal of 1 base from V and 11 bases from J, the junction contained 7 bases not matched to a gene. Germline V lookup: CDR1 MGHRA, CDR2 YSYEKL. The CDR3 is 15 amino acids. The CDR3 DNA reads TGCGCCAGCAGCCAAGGACTAGCGGGGGTTCCGAAGCAGTATTTT. Residues: CASSQGLAGVPKQYF.

V is TRBV5-1 and J is TRBJ2-3; D is possibly TRBD2 (5 bases). V was cut by 4 bases and J by 0 bases, with 15 bases left in between. CDR1 is SGHRS and CDR2 is YFSETQ in the germline V gene. This CDR3 contains 16 residues. For the CDR3, the DNA is TGCGCCAGCAGCGCGGGTATAAATCCTAGCACAGATACGCAGTATTTT. This encodes CASSAGINPSTDTQYF.

There are a few counts of this clone. The chain joins TRBV19 to TRBJ2-3; TRBD1 aligns across 7 bases. Trimming removed 10 bases from V and 4 bases from J; junction bases left unmatched: 8. This CDR3 comprises 13 residues. Germline V lookup: CDR1 LNHDA, CDR2 SQIVND (reference sequence). The CDR3 sequence: CATGDSQPDTQYF. The CDR3 DNA sequence: TGTGCCACCGGGGACAGTCAGCCAGATACGCAGTATTTT. The full variable domain, its missing parts supplied by reference TRBV19 and TRBJ2-3, is DGGITQSPKYLFRKEGQNVTLSCEQNLNHDAMYWYRQDPGQGLRLIYYSQIVNDFQKGDIAEGYSVSREKKESFPLTVTSAQKNPTAFYLCATGDSQPDTQYFGPGTRLTVL.

The gene calls are TRBV6-6 and TRBJ1-1; possible D gene TRBD1, 5 bases. Germline V gene sequence: CDR1 MNHNY, CDR2 SVGAGI (reference sequence). Trimming took off 5 bases at V and 1 base at J, with 17 bases between the two ends. The CDR3 contains 16 residues. The CDR3 reads CASSPTRQNPNTEAFF. CDR3 nucleotides: TGTGCCAGCAGTCCAACAAGACAGAACCCGAACACTGAAGCTTTCTTT.

The V and J genes are TRBV30 and TRBJ2-1; D uncertain. CDR3 size: 12 residues. Per germline, CDR1 GTSNPN and CDR2 SVGIG (reference sequence). Trimming removed 6 bases from V and 0 bases from J, with 6 bases in between. The CDR3 DNA follows: TGTGCCTGCCCCCTCTCCTACAATGAGCAGTTCTTC. Protein product: CACPLSYNEQFF.

This chain uses TRBV30 with TRBJ2-2; 8 bases are shared with TRBD1. CDR3 length: 16 amino acids. CDR1 is GTSNPN, CDR2 SVGIG, per germline (reference sequence). The ends lost 1 base at V and 3 bases at J; junction bases unmatched: 7. The DNA for the CDR3 is TGTGCCTGGAGTGCACCGGGACAGGCATACACCGGGGAGCTGTTTTTT. Its translation is CAWSAPGQAYTGELFF.

The rearrangement links TRBV7-9 to TRBJ2-1; tentatively, D is TRBD1 (6 bases). V was pared by 1 base and J by 7 bases, with 14 bases between. CDR3 length: 15 amino acids. Germline CDR1 SEHNR, CDR2 FQNEAQ (reference sequence). The CDR3 DNA is TGTGCCAGCAGCTTAGGCTGGACAGACCGTAATGAGCAGTTCTTC. Amino acids: CASSLGWTDRNEQFF.

J is TRBJ2-5 and V is TRBV7-2, with TRBD2 matching over 7 bases. Germline-derived CDR1 and CDR2 are SGHTA and FQGNSA. The CDR3 is 13 residues long. The V segment lost 6 bases and the J segment 7 bases; nucleotides outside the gene matches: 8. The CDR3 bases are TGTGCCAGCAGGGCACCGGGGGGAGGGACCCAGTACTTC. This translates into CASRAPGGGTQYF.

The chain carries TRBV10-3 and TRBJ2-5; 9 bases line up with TRBD1. The germline V gene encodes CDR1 ENHRY and CDR2 SYGVKD. Unmatched junction bases numbered 10, after V lost 10 bases and J lost 4 bases. This CDR3 is built from 14 residues. CDR3 coding DNA: TGTGCCACCCACCCGACAGGGGGAGGAGAGACCCAGTACTTC. Residues: CATHPTGGGETQYF.

V and J are TRBV11-1 and TRBJ2-1; no reliable D call. Trimming took off 4 bases at V and 6 bases at J, with 13 bases between the two ends. The germline gives CDR1 SGHAT, CDR2 FQDESV (reference sequence). There are 14 residues in the CDR3. The CDR3 loop reads CASSSAVPGNEQFF. The CDR3 DNA follows: TGTGCCAGCAGCTCAGCTGTCCCAGGCAATGAGCAGTTCTTC.

The chain uses TRBV6-5 and TRBJ2-7, with 9 positions matching TRBD1. The CDR3 loop spans 13 amino acids. Germline V gene data show CDR1 as MNHEY and CDR2 as SVGAGI. V dropped 5 bases and J dropped 6; count of bases not matched to a gene: 5. CDR3 residues: CASSEQGAREQYF. In nucleotides, the CDR3 is TGTGCCAGCAGTGAACAGGGGGCGCGCGAGCAGTACTTC.

V usage is TRBV19 and J usage is TRBJ1-2; TRBD1 agrees at 10 bases. Germline CDR1 and CDR2: LNHDA and SQIVND (reference sequence). V dropped 5 bases and J dropped 8; count of bases not matched to a gene: 8. The length of the CDR3 is 14 residues. CDR3 region: CASSLPGQGRGYTF. DNA for the CDR3: TGTGCCAGTAGTCTCCCGGGACAGGGGAGAGGCTACACCTTC.

The gene calls are TRBV6-5 and TRBJ2-3; 10 bases map to TRBD1. After removal of 7 bases from V and 2 bases from J, the junction contained 6 bases not matched to a gene. Germline values: CDR1 MNHEY, CDR2 SVGAGI. CDR3 length: 15 amino acids. CDR3 region: CASKDRGPYTDTQYF. CDR3 DNA sequence: TGTGCCAGCAAAGACAGGGGGCCTTACACAGATACGCAGTATTTT.

The chain recombines TRBV6-5 with TRBJ1-6, with D possibly being TRBD1 (5 bases). CDR1 and CDR2 (germline): MNHEY, SVGAGI. V dropped 6 bases and J dropped 8 bases, with 17 bases sitting between them. The CDR3 covers 15 residues. The CDR3 reads CASRSPRLGDSPLHF. The CDR3 coding sequence is TGTGCCAGCAGATCTCCCCGATTAGGGGATTCACCCCTCCACTTT.

The chain links TRBV6-5 to TRBJ2-7; D might be TRBD1 (6 bases). The V gene's germline CDR1 is MNHEY and CDR2 SVGAGI. Trimming stripped 0 bases from V and 5 bases from J, with 17 bases between. The CDR3 sequence is 16 residues long. CDR3 in DNA: TGTGCCAGCAGTTACTCAACAGGGAGCAGCGTCCACGAGCAGTACTTC. Residues: CASSYSTGSSVHEQYF.

The chain carries TRBV6-5 and TRBJ2-3; D gene ambiguous. The CDR3 runs to 13 residues. The V and J ends lost 2 bases and 4 bases respectively, with 7 bases between them. Germline values: CDR1 MNHEY, CDR2 SVGAGI. The CDR3 bases are TGTGCCAGCAGTTACAGAGTCGCAGATACGCAGTATTTT. It specifies CASSYRVADTQYF.